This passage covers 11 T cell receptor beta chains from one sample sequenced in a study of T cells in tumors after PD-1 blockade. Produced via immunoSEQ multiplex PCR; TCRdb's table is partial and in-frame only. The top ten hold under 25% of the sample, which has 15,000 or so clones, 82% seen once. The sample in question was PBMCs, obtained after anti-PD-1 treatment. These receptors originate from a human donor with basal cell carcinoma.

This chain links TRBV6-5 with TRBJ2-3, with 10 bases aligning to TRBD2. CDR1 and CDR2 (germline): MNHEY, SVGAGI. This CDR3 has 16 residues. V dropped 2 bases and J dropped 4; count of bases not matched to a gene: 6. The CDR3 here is CASSYTAGGLSDTQYF. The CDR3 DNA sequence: TGTGCCAGCAGTTACACAGCGGGGGGGCTTTCAGATACGCAGTATTTT.

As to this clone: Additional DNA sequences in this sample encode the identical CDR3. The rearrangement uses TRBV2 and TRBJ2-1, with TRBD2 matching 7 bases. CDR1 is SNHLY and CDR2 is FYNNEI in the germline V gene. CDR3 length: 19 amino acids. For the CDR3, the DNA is TGTCCCCGCAGTGATGGGTGGGCGGGGGAGGGGAGCTCCTACAATGAGCAGTTCTTC. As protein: CPRSDGWAGEGSSYNEQFF. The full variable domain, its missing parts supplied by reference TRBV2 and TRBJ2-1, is EPEVTQTPSHQVTQMGQEVILRCVPISNHLYFYWYRQILGQKVEFLVSFYNNEISEKSEIFDDQFSVERPDGSNFTLKIRSTKLEDSAMYFCPRSDGWAGEGSSYNEQFFGPGTRLTVL.

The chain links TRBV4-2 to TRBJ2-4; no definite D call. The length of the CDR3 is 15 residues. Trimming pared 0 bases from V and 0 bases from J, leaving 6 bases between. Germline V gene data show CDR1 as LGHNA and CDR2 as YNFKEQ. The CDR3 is CASSQENRAKNIQYF. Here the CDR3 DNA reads TGTGCCAGCAGCCAAGAGAACAGAGCCAAAAACATTCAGTACTTC.

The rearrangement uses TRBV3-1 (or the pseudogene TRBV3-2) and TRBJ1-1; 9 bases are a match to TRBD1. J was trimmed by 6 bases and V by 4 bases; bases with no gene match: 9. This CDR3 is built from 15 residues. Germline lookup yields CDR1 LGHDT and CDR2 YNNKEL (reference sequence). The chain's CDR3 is CASSRGDRVEAEAFF. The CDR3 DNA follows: TGTGCCAGCAGCCGAGGGGACAGGGTGGAAGCTGAAGCTTTCTTT.

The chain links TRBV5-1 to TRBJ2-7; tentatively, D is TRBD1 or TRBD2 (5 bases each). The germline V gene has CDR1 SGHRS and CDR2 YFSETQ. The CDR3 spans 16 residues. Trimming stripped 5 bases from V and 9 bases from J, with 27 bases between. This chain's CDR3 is CASSPTGARRGWLQYF. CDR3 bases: TGCGCCAGCAGTCCCACCGGGGCGAGGCGTGGTTGGCTGCAGTACTTC.

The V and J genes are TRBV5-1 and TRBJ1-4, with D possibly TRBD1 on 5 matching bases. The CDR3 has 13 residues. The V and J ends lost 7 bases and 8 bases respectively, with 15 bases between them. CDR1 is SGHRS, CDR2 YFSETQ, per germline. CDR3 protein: CASGRDSSEKLFF. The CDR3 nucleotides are TGCGCCAGCGGGCGGGACTCTAGCGAAAAACTGTTTTTT.

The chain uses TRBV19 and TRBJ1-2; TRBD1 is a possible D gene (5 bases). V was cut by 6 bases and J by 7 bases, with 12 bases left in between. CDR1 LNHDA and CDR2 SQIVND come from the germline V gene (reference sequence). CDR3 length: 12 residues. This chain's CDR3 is CASSMQGGGYTF. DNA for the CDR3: TGTGCCAGTAGCATGCAGGGCGGTGGCTACACCTTC.

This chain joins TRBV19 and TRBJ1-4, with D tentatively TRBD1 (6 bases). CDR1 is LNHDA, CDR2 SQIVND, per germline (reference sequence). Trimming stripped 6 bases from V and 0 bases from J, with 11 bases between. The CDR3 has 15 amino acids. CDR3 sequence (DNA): TGTGCCAGTAGCGACAGGTCCTCAACTAATGAAAAACTGTTTTTT. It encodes CASSDRSSTNEKLFF.

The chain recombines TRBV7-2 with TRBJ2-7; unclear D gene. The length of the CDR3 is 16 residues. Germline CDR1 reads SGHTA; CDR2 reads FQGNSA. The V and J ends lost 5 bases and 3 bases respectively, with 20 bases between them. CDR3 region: CASSLQSSTNIYEQYF. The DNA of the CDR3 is TGTGCCAGCAGCCTCCAATCGTCGACGAACATCTACGAGCAGTACTTC.

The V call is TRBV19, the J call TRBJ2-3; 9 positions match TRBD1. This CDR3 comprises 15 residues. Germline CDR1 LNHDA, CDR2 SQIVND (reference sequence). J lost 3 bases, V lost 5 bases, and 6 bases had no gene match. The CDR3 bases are TGTGCCAGTAGTCCAGGGACAGGGAGGACAGATACGCAGTATTTT. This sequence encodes CASSPGTGRTDTQYF.

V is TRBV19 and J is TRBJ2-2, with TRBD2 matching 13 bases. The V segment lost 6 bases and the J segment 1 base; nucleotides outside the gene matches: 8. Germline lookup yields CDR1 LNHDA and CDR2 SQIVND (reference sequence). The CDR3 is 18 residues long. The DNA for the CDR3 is TGTGCCAGTAGACCGGGACTAGCGGGGACCCTGAACACCGGGGAGCTGTTTTTT. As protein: CASRPGLAGTLNTGELFF.